This T cell receptor (beta chain) was sequenced for a study of identical twins (dated by TCRdb to the mid-2010s). For the study in its entirety: To test whether fetal clonotypes persist, the study used deep sequencing on TCR alpha and beta repertoires from monozygotic twins, unrelated adults of various ages, and cord blood. To rule out contamination, replicate twin experiments were performed at different times with different library preparation protocols.

The library was generated by 5' RACE. Instrument on record: Illumina HiSeq 2000. Template switching introduced a universal primer binding site; the final cDNA contained a unique molecular identifier, enabling accurate counting of TCR cDNA molecules. First-strand cDNA for TCR alpha and beta chains was synthesized from specific primers in the conserved constant-segment region. To control for contamination, every cDNA library was double barcoded, receiving both a SMART-Mk sample barcode and Illumina barcodes. TruSeq adapter sequences and Illumina sample barcodes were added in two successive PCR steps. Sequencing of the TCR alpha and beta cDNA libraries was done on the Illumina HiSeq platform using custom primers. The paper's data handling went like this. MiGEC processed the raw reads to extract unique molecular identifiers, while MiXCR was used to determine the CDR3 positions. For each individual, recombination models were inferred using an EM algorithm with the repgenHMM and IGoR tools. The tcR package in R was used for shared clonotype analysis, with sharing normalized by the product of cloneset sizes. Out-of-frame nonproductive sequences were analyzed to study raw recombination free of thymic and clonal selection effects. In-frame beta chains were kept once TCRdb had trimmed the public reads at Q25 with fastp and called clones with MiXCR. Here each entry gathers all rows of one CDR3 protein and keeps the most common genes and DNA. These V and J calls derive from TCRdb rather than the authors' analysis. Present in this sample are roughly 250,000 distinct CDR3 sequences, approximately 8% of which were seen just once. 5% to 6% of the sample lies in the top ten.

From the germline V gene, CDR1 is MGHRA and CDR2 is YSYEKL. Taken from cysteine to phenylalanine, the CDR3 has 17 residues. Only the CDR3 DNA is retained, 51 bases long and in frame from the first base. The junction shows trimming of 4 bases on V and 0 bases on J, plus 16 bases between the germline ends. Only healthy Caucasian donors were included. Three pairs of female monozygotic twins, all aged about 18 to 30 years, made up the twin cohort. CD4+ and CD8+ T cell populations were isolated with positive isolation kits from Invitrogen. Results the study describes overall, beyond this receptor: Fewer insertions were carried by abundant cord blood beta clonotypes, a similar but weaker trend appeared in young adult naive repertoires, and no such trend appeared in memory repertoires. Compared with coincidental sharing between unrelated individuals, out-of-frame TCR alpha sequences shared between twins had an excess of sequences with low generation probability. Conclusions relied on cross-sectional statistical analysis, since the same donors could not be followed over many years. Excess twin sharing in beta out-of-frame sequences was weaker because fewer shared sequences lowered the signal-to-noise ratio. Zero-insertion analyses could be partly confounded by invariant T cells such as MAIT and iNKT, although diverse VJ usage argued against such confounding for most clonotypes. In monozygotic twins, out-of-frame TCR alpha sharing was systematically underestimated by recombination models, although the models agreed with sharing between unrelated individuals.

A remark on this clonotype: Its antigen is currently not known. Base-call qualities are not available, and no considerably larger clone is one nucleotide away.

These data were likewise used in another study, on yellow fever vaccine responses in identical twins. Drawing on the second study: According to the authors, in identical twins the way T cells responded to vaccination appeared partly convergent and partly personalized. In the study, vaccine-responding T cell clones were precisely tracked in identical twins.

This TCR was recovered from a woman aged 18 to 35 in good health. The specimen was CD8+ T cells sorted from blood. Recombination linked TRBV4-1 to TRBJ2-4; TRBD1 is a weak D gene call, 6 bases matching. CDR3 sequence: CASSPGQTLLAKNIQYF. The DNA sequence reads TGCGCCAGCAGCCCCGGACAGACCCTACTAGCCAAAAACATTCAGTACTTC.